The 31 T cell receptor beta chains given below trace back to one sample, sequenced in a study of shared clonotypes between healthy human individuals. TCRdb's copy holds only in-frame clones and misses some; the assay was immunoSEQ multiplex PCR. Of under 2.5 million clones detected, roughly 90% appear once; the ten largest clones hold 0.37%. The sequenced sample consisted of naive CD4+ T cells from PBMCs. Subset denoted: CD45RA+ positively selected. These receptors were taken from a man between 18 and 35 years old in good health. Some clones in this sample may be carry-over from other donors' samples.

The rearrangement uses TRBV11-2 and TRBJ2-7; D is ambiguous. V dropped 1 base and J dropped 2 bases, with 12 bases sitting between them. The CDR3 has 15 residues. In germline, CDR1 is SGHAT, CDR2 FQNNGV. The chain's CDR3 is CASSLARSRTYEQYF. The CDR3 DNA sequence: TGTGCCAGCAGCTTAGCCAGGTCTAGAACCTACGAGCAGTACTTC. Together with reference TRBV11-2 and TRBJ2-7, the CDR3 gives the full variable domain: EAGVAQSPRYKIIEKRQSVAFWCNPISGHATLYWYQQILGQGPKLLIQFQNNGVVDDSQLPKDRFSAERLKGVDSTLKIQPAKLEDSAVYLCASSLARSRTYEQYFGPGTRLTVT.

The chain combines TRBV15 with TRBJ2-7; perhaps TRBD1 as D (5 bases). The germline V gene encodes CDR1 LNHNV and CDR2 YYDKDF (reference sequence). The V gene lost 0 bases and the J gene lost 12 bases, with 21 bases spanning the gap. This CDR3 has 15 residues. The DNA of the CDR3 is TGTGCCACCAGCAGAGATGGGCAGGGCTATGGCGTGCGGTACTTC. Its protein product is CATSRDGQGYGVRYF.

This clone showed up just once. This chain joins TRBV6-6 and TRBJ2-2, with D possibly being TRBD2 (5 bases). The CDR3 is made up of 14 amino acids. Trimming left V 3 bases short and J 5 bases short, with 10 bases between. Per germline, CDR1 MNHNY and CDR2 SVGAGI (reference sequence). The CDR3 protein is CASSYGRVTGELFF. CDR3 DNA sequence: TGTGCCAGCAGTTATGGGAGAGTAACCGGGGAGCTGTTTTTT.

This chain links TRBV9 with TRBJ2-7, with D tentatively TRBD2 (6 bases). Germline V gene data show CDR1 as SGDLS and CDR2 as YYNGEE. V was shortened by 3 bases and J by 1 base, with 14 bases between the two germline ends. This CDR3 region has 15 residues. The CDR3 reads CASSEGAGTSYEQYF. As DNA, the CDR3 is TGTGCCAGCAGCGAGGGAGCAGGGACTTCCTACGAGCAGTACTTC.

The CDR3 DNA is TGCGCCAGCAGCTTGGAGTATAGTCCAGGGGGCTCAAACTATGGCTACACCTTC. This translates into CASSLEYSPGGSNYGYTF. This chain uses TRBV5-1 with TRBJ1-2; 8 bases are shared with TRBD1. V lost 0 bases and J lost 2; bases outside the gene matches: 12. This CDR3 contains 18 residues. Germline CDR1 reads SGHRS; CDR2 reads YFSETQ.

V and J are TRBV5-6 and TRBJ2-1; 10 bases match TRBD1. J was trimmed by 9 bases and V by 4 bases; bases with no gene match: 10. CDR1 and CDR2 from the germline V gene are SGHDT and YYEEEE. The CDR3 contains 15 residues. This CDR3 reads CASSPRTGGSSEQFF. CDR3 sequence (DNA): TGTGCCAGCAGCCCCCGGACAGGGGGATCGAGTGAGCAGTTCTTC.

This chain links TRBV7-2 with TRBJ1-1, with a weak D call TRBD1 (5 bases). Germline V lookup: CDR1 SGHTA, CDR2 FQGNSA. The CDR3 consists of 15 residues. Trimming pared 3 bases from V and 4 bases from J, leaving 15 bases between. The CDR3 DNA reads as TGTGCCAGCAGCTTTACCCAATTTGGGGGCACTGAAGCTTTCTTT. As protein: CASSFTQFGGTEAFF.

The chain is built from TRBV2 and TRBJ2-7; D is perhaps TRBD2 (5 bases). The CDR3 sequence is 13 residues long. The V and J ends lost 5 bases and 5 bases respectively, with 13 bases between them. The germline gives CDR1 SNHLY, CDR2 FYNNEI. CDR3 DNA sequence: TGTGCCAGCAGTCTAAACTTGAGGGACGAGCAGTACTTC. This encodes CASSLNLRDEQYF. The entire variable domain, with the rest obtained from reference TRBV2 and TRBJ2-7, is as follows: EPEVTQTPSHQVTQMGQEVILRCVPISNHLYFYWYRQILGQKVEFLVSFYNNEISEKSEIFDDQFSVERPDGSNFTLKIRSTKLEDSAMYFCASSLNLRDEQYFGPGTRLTVT.

The CDR3 is CASSLGSNEQFF. In DNA, the CDR3 is TGTGCCAGCAGCTTGGGAAGCAATGAGCAGTTCTTC. The chain links TRBV5-6 to TRBJ2-1, with D unresolved. The CDR3 has 12 residues. The V gene's germline CDR1 is SGHDT and CDR2 YYEEEE. The V gene lost 0 bases and the J gene lost 6 bases, with 4 bases spanning the gap.

The chain couples TRBV28 to TRBJ2-6, with unresolved D. The CDR3 extends over 14 amino acids. Trimming stripped 7 bases from V and 0 bases from J, with 7 bases between. Germline lookup yields CDR1 MDHEN and CDR2 SYDVKM. CDR3 region: CASMRRSGANVLTF. Written as DNA, the CDR3 is TGTGCCAGCATGAGACGCTCTGGGGCCAACGTCCTGACTTTC. The whole variable domain, filled in from reference TRBV28 and TRBJ2-6, reads DVKVTQSSRYLVKRTGEKVFLECVQDMDHENMFWYRQDPGLGLRLIYFSYDVKMKEKGDIPEGYSVSREKKERFSLILESASTNQTSMYLCASMRRSGANVLTFGAGSRLTVL.

In the case of this clone: At one boundary the junction diverges from the germline segment, which might be a read error. The gene calls are TRBV7-6 and TRBJ1-3; D call uncertain. The germline CDR1 and CDR2 sequences are SGHVS and FNYEAQ. The CDR3 is 19 amino acids. In DNA, the CDR3 is TGTGCCGGCAGCTTAATAAATTTGGCATCCTCATACTCTGGAAACACCATATATTTT. Translation gives CAGSLINLASSYSGNTIYF.

This sequence joins TRBV18 and TRBJ1-1, with 7 bases matching TRBD1. Germline values: CDR1 KGHSH, CDR2 LQKENI. The CDR3 consists of 15 residues. The V gene end was trimmed by 5 bases and the J gene end by 3 bases; junction bases not matched to a gene: 9. This chain's CDR3 is CASSATTGRDTEAFF. In DNA, the CDR3 is TGTGCCAGCTCAGCGACGACAGGGAGGGACACTGAAGCTTTCTTT.

On this clone: Other DNA variants within this sample encode the same CDR3. CDR3 region: CASSLGSVSGNTIYF. The CDR3 DNA sequence: TGTGCCAGCAGTTTGGGCAGTGTCTCTGGAAACACCATATATTTT. This sequence joins TRBV28 and TRBJ1-3; D remains unclear. The CDR3 is 15 amino acids. The V gene lost 3 bases and the J gene lost 0 bases, with 9 bases spanning the gap. Germline V lookup: CDR1 MDHEN, CDR2 SYDVKM. Using reference TRBV28 and TRBJ1-3 for the parts outside the CDR3, the full variable domain is DVKVTQSSRYLVKRTGEKVFLECVQDMDHENMFWYRQDPGLGLRLIYFSYDVKMKEKGDIPEGYSVSREKKERFSLILESASTNQTSMYLCASSLGSVSGNTIYFGEGSWLTVV.

A single count supports this clone. The chain recombines TRBV11-2 with TRBJ2-3; D may correspond to TRBD1 or TRBD2 (6 bases each). From germline, CDR1 is SGHAT and CDR2 FQNNGV. The CDR3 runs to 15 residues. The V end lost 5 bases, the J end lost 0 bases, and 12 bases lay between the germline ends. Written as DNA, the CDR3 is TGTGCCAGCAGCCACGGGGGCTCTAGCACAGATACGCAGTATTTT. Translated: CASSHGGSSTDTQYF.

This chain joins TRBV7-3 and TRBJ2-3; no clear D gene. The CDR3 is made up of 15 amino acids. With 3 bases removed from V and 3 bases from J, the gap between germline ends came to 13 bases. The germline CDR1 and CDR2 sequences are SGHTA and FQGTGA. CDR3 bases: TGTGCCAGCAGCTTGTTGGGCCTGCCGACAGATACGCAGTATTTT. It is translated as CASSLLGLPTDTQYF.

Comment on this clone: The identical CDR3 is also encoded by other nucleotide sequences in the sample. The rearrangement uses TRBV7-3 and TRBJ1-1; D is undetermined. V was pared by 3 bases and J by 0 bases, with 8 bases between. There are 14 residues in the CDR3. Germline values: CDR1 SGHTA, CDR2 FQGTGA. CDR3: CASSFGDMNTEAFF. The CDR3 coding sequence is TGTGCCAGCAGCTTTGGAGATATGAACACTGAAGCTTTCTTT.

The chain couples TRBV7-2 to TRBJ2-2; no firm D call. With 5 bases removed from V and 5 bases from J, the gap between germline ends came to 15 bases. This CDR3 spans 15 amino acids. CDR1 and CDR2 from the germline V gene are SGHTA and FQGNSA. CDR3 in DNA: TGTGCCAGCAGCCCCCTTAGCTGGAATACCGGGGAGCTGTTTTTT. Translation gives CASSPLSWNTGELFF. Complete variable domain (other parts from reference TRBV7-2 and TRBJ2-2): GAGVSQSPSNKVTEKGKDVELRCDPISGHTALYWYRQSLGQGLEFLIYFQGNSAPDKSGLPSDRFSAERTGGSVSTLTIQRTQQEDSAVYLCASSPLSWNTGELFFGEGSRLTVL.

The chain combines TRBV5-1 with TRBJ2-3; maybe TRBD2 (6 bases). The V end was cut by 0 bases, the J end by 2 bases, with 10 bases between. Looked up from germline, CDR1 is SGHRS and CDR2 is YFSETQ. The CDR3 extends over 15 amino acids. The CDR3: CASSLVAGYTDTQYF. CDR3 coding DNA: TGCGCCAGCAGCTTGGTTGCGGGGTACACAGATACGCAGTATTTT.

The chain carries TRBV7-3 and TRBJ2-2; D is unresolved. From germline, CDR1 is SGHTA and CDR2 FQGTGA. The CDR3 has 15 residues. The germline V and J ends were trimmed by 1 base and 4 bases, with 10 bases remaining between them. The CDR3 reads CASSLNTPSTGELFF. The CDR3 DNA is TGTGCCAGCAGCTTAAACACCCCGAGCACCGGGGAGCTGTTTTTT.

The J gene is TRBJ2-1, the V gene TRBV7-9; D is unresolved. The ends were cut back, 5 bases at V and 8 bases at J, with 19 bases in the middle. This CDR3 is built from 15 residues. CDR1 and CDR2 (germline): SEHNR, FQNEAQ (reference sequence). The CDR3 DNA reads as TGTGCCAGCAGCCCTTCAGCCCCCACGTACGATGAGCAGTTCTTC. This codes for CASSPSAPTYDEQFF.

This clone was detected only once. The chain combines TRBV29-1 with TRBJ1-1; no clear D gene. Looked up from germline, CDR1 is SQVTM and CDR2 is ANQGSEA. The CDR3 runs to 13 residues. V was clipped by 5 bases and J by 1 base, with 11 bases between them. The CDR3 reads CSVFSVSNTEAFF. The CDR3 region has the DNA TGCAGCGTTTTCTCGGTCTCGAACACTGAAGCTTTCTTT.

The V and J genes are TRBV19 and TRBJ1-4, with TRBD1 identical over 7 bases. CDR1 is LNHDA and CDR2 is SQIVND in the germline V gene (reference sequence). The trim removed 5 bases at V and 2 bases at J, leaving 5 bases unmatched. The CDR3 covers 15 residues. The DNA of the CDR3 is TGTGCCAGTAGTGTCAGGGGGTCCACTAATGAAAAACTGTTTTTT. Translating it yields CASSVRGSTNEKLFF.

The rearrangement links TRBV20-1 to TRBJ2-1, with 9 bases that match TRBD2. CDR1 DFQATT and CDR2 SNEGSKA come from the germline V gene (reference sequence). Trimming removed 6 bases from V and 15 bases from J; junction bases left unmatched: 9. This CDR3 contains 11 residues. The CDR3 DNA reads TGCAGTGCCCGGACTAGCGTCGGTCGGTTCTTC. Amino acid sequence: CSARTSVGRFF.

About this clone: The same CDR3 also results from other DNA sequences found in this sample. The chain has TRBV5-1 and TRBJ1-1; perhaps TRBD1 as D (6 bases). The ends were cut back, 0 bases at V and 5 bases at J, with 11 bases in the middle. Germline V gene data show CDR1 as SGHRS and CDR2 as YFSETQ. The CDR3 is made up of 14 amino acids. The CDR3 nucleotides are TGCGCCAGCAGCTTGGGGGCCAGGGGAACTGAAGCTTTCTTT. The encoded protein is CASSLGARGTEAFF.

The CDR3 bases are TGTGCCAGCAGCTTAAGGCTAGCGGACTTAAATGAGCAGTTCTTC. This translates into CASSLRLADLNEQFF. The chain couples TRBV7-9 to TRBJ2-1; 7 nucleotides agree with TRBD2. Germline CDR1 and CDR2: SEHNR and FQNEAQ (reference sequence). The CDR3 runs to 15 residues. Trimming took 2 bases from V and 7 from J; bases not matched to a gene: 8.

This clone has a single count. The chain recombines TRBV19 with TRBJ1-5; a possible D gene is TRBD1 (5 bases). This CDR3 has 15 amino acids. Germline CDR1 reads LNHDA; CDR2 reads SQIVND (reference sequence). V was trimmed by 5 bases and J by 0 bases, leaving 11 bases between them. The CDR3 reads CASSPGPYSNQPQHF. CDR3 bases: TGTGCCAGTAGTCCGGGACCTTATAGCAATCAGCCCCAGCATTTT. Full variable domain (missing parts from reference TRBV19 and TRBJ1-5): DGGITQSPKYLFRKEGQNVTLSCEQNLNHDAMYWYRQDPGQGLRLIYYSQIVNDFQKGDIAEGYSVSREKKESFPLTVTSAQKNPTAFYLCASSPGPYSNQPQHFGDGTRLSIL.

About this clone itself: At the DNA level, this CDR3 is encoded by other sequences in the same sample as well. The chain links TRBV15 to TRBJ2-7; 10 positions match TRBD2. CDR3 length equals 16 residues. The J segment lost 2 bases and the V segment lost 0 bases, leaving 4 bases of the junction unmatched. Per germline, CDR1 LNHNV and CDR2 YYDKDF (reference sequence). CDR3 nucleotide sequence: TGTGCCACCAGCAGAGATCGACTAGCGGGTGCCTACGAGCAGTACTTC. Its translation: CATSRDRLAGAYEQYF.

This chain connects TRBV27 to TRBJ2-1, with 12 bases fitting TRBD1. The CDR3 covers 16 residues. The V gene end was trimmed by 4 bases and the J gene end by 9 bases; junction bases not matched to a gene: 10. Germline CDR1 and CDR2: MNHEY and SMNVEV (reference sequence). The CDR3 here is CASSSPGTGGELEQFF. The CDR3 region has the DNA TGTGCCAGCAGTTCCCCCGGGACAGGGGGCGAGCTTGAGCAGTTCTTC.

V usage is TRBV2 and J usage is TRBJ1-5, with TRBD1 matching 12 bases. From germline, CDR1 is SNHLY and CDR2 FYNNEI. The CDR3 spans 18 residues. V gave up 9 bases and J gave up 9 bases; unmatched junction bases: 21. This CDR3 reads CASYTGTGGFSIVRPQHF. The CDR3, as DNA: TGTGCCAGTTATACCGGGACAGGGGGCTTTAGTATCGTCCGGCCCCAGCATTTT.

This clone was recorded only once. The V call is TRBV4-2, the J call TRBJ1-1; perhaps TRBD1 as D (5 bases). This CDR3 is built from 15 residues. In germline, CDR1 is LGHNA, CDR2 YNFKEQ. Trimming shortened V by 0 bases and J by 4 bases, and 12 bases separated the two germline ends. The CDR3 DNA sequence: TGTGCCAGCAGCCAAGATCCAGGGCCGGGCACTGAAGCTTTCTTT. Its translation is CASSQDPGPGTEAFF.

J is TRBJ2-7 and V is TRBV6-6; D perhaps matches TRBD2 (6 bases). This CDR3 has 14 residues. Germline CDR1 MNHNY, CDR2 SVGAGI (reference sequence). Trimming stripped 0 bases from V and 2 bases from J, with 8 bases between. CDR3 residues: CASSYSGGTYEQYF. DNA for the CDR3: TGTGCCAGCAGTTACTCGGGCGGGACCTACGAGCAGTACTTC.